This is a list of T cell receptor beta chains from one sample in a study of blood T cell repertoires in COVID-19. Method: immunoSEQ multiplex PCR; TCRdb's copy keeps in-frame clones and lacks some. Of over 50,000 clones listed, 91% are singletons. Source material: peripheral blood. The source of these receptors is an older woman with active or convalescent COVID-19. Both conserved end residues are part of each CDR3. D genes are given only for firm matches. The listing skips clone size in some rows; elsewhere it reads once, few, many or a size class.

TRBJ2-5	TRBD1	TRBV4-3	NA	TGCGCCAGCAGCCAAGCGGGACAGGGCTTAAACCAAGAGACCCAGTACTTC	CASSQAGQGLNQETQYF
TRBJ2-5	NA	TRBV23-1	once	TGCGCCAGCAGTCAAGGGCTAGCTGAGACCCAGTACTTC	CASSQGLAETQYF
TRBJ2-3	NA	TRBV19	NA	TGTGCCAGTAGCTACAGCCGCACAGATACGCAGTATTTT	CASSYSRTDTQYF
TRBJ2-3	TRBD1	TRBV2	NA	TGTGCCAGCAAGAAAGGAACAGGGGGCCTGGCAGATACGCAGTATTTT	CASKKGTGGLADTQYF
TRBJ2-7	NA	TRBV10-3	NA	TGTGCCATCAAACCAAACAGCAACTACGAGCAGTACTTC	CAIKPNSNYEQYF
TRBJ1-6	NA	TRBV5-1	NA	TGCGCCAGCAGCTTGGAAGGGGGGGCGAGTAATTCACCCCTCCACTTT	CASSLEGGASNSPLHF
TRBJ1-1	NA	TRBV2	few	TGTGCCAGCAGCGACGCAGCGAGCACTGAAGCTTTCTTT	CASSDAASTEAFF
TRBJ2-1	TRBD2	TRBV10-2	NA	TGCGCCAGCAGTGCGTGGGGGAGCGGGGGTTACAATGAGCAGTTCTTC	CASSAWGSGGYNEQFF
TRBJ2-2	TRBD2	TRBV6-6	NA	TGTGCCAGCGTCCCCAAGGCGGGAGGGGGCGGGGAGCTGTTTTTT	CASVPKAGGGGELFF
TRBJ2-7	TRBD2	TRBV28	NA	TGTGCCAGCAGTGGTAGCGGGGGGAGCTCCTACGAGCAGTACTTC	CASSGSGGSSYEQYF
TRBJ2-3	NA	TRBV9	once	TGTGCCAGCAGCACGGGACAAACGGATACGCAGTATTTT	CASSTGQTDTQYF
TRBJ1-2	TRBD1	TRBV15	NA	TGTGCCACCAGCAGAGATAAAAATTGGGACAGCGTCACCTTC	CATSRDKNWDSVTF
TRBJ2-5	NA	TRBV5-1	NA	TGCGCCAGCAGCTCGCTTACACCGTACCAAGAGACCCAGTACTTC	CASSSLTPYQETQYF
TRBJ1-5	TRBD1	TRBV27	NA	TGTGCCAGCAGTTTACTTCCCACCATGACAGGGGGAAACAATCAGCCCCAGCATTTT	CASSLLPTMTGGNNQPQHF
TRBJ2-7	NA	TRBV19	few	TGTGCCAGTAGTATTGCGGGGAAGCTATACGAGCAGTACTTC	CASSIAGKLYEQYF
TRBJ2-5	NA	TRBV11-2	NA	TGTGCCAGCAGCCCACCCGGTCGGAGGGAGACCCAGTACTTC	CASSPPGRRETQYF
TRBJ1-5	TRBD1	TRBV28	NA	TGTGCCAGCAGCAAGGACAGGGGACAGCCCCAGCATTTT	CASSKDRGQPQHF
TRBJ1-4	NA	TRBV30	NA	TGTGCCTGGAGTGTTGGCGAAAAACTGTTTTTT	CAWSVGEKLFF
TRBJ2-1	TRBD2	TRBV4-3	NA	TGCGCCAGCAGCCCAAGGCCGCTAGCGGGAGGGCTCTACAATGAGCAGTTCTTC	CASSPRPLAGGLYNEQFF
TRBJ1-1	NA	TRBV30	NA	TGTGCCTGGATCAAGAGGAACACTGAAGCTTTCTTT	CAWIKRNTEAFF
TRBJ1-5	NA	TRBV6-5	NA	TGTGCCAGCAGGCTTCGACAGTGGATTGATCCCCAGCATTTT	CASRLRQWIDPQHF
TRBJ1-6	NA	TRBV30	once	TGTGCCTGGCAAAGGACACAGGGATCACCCCTCCACTTT	CAWQRTQGSPLHF
TRBJ2-1	TRBD2	TRBV24-1	NA	TGTGCCACCAGTGCTAGCGGGGGGGCATACAATGAGCAGTTCTTC	CATSASGGAYNEQFF
TRBJ1-1	TRBD1	TRBV3-1/TRBV3-2	once	TGTGCCAGCAGCACTGCAGGGGGCTTCACTGAAGCTTTCTTT	CASSTAGGFTEAFF
TRBJ1-1	NA	TRBV9	NA	TGTGCCAGCAGCGGCGTTTCGAACACTGAAGCTTTCTTT	CASSGVSNTEAFF
TRBJ2-7	TRBD1	TRBV9	NA	TGTGCCAGCAGCCCCTACCCGGGACAGGGAACCTACGAGCAGTACTTC	CASSPYPGQGTYEQYF
TRBJ1-1	TRBD1	TRBV29-1	NA	TGCAGCGTTGCCCCCAGGGGGCTCACTGAAGCTTTCTTT	CSVAPRGLTEAFF
TRBJ2-7	TRBD1	TRBV29-1	once	TGCAGCGTTAGGGTCGGGACAGGGATCTACGAGCAGTACTTC	CSVRVGTGIYEQYF
TRBJ2-2	NA	TRBV5-4	NA	TGTGCCAGCAGCTTGGGCGGGCAACTAGGCACCGGGGAGCTGTTTTTT	CASSLGGQLGTGELFF
TRBJ2-1	NA	TRBV30	NA	TGTGCCTGGAGTGTCGGTACTACCTCCTACAATGAGCAGTTCTTC	CAWSVGTTSYNEQFF
TRBJ1-5	NA	TRBV19	NA	TGTGCCAGTAGTACGGGGTTACAGCCCCAGCATTTT	CASSTGLQPQHF
TRBJ2-7	TRBD1	TRBV14	NA	TGTGCCAGCAGCCAAGGGACAGGGGGCTACGAGCAGTACTTC	CASSQGTGGYEQYF
TRBJ1-6	NA	TRBV4-2	NA	TGTGCCAGCAGCCAAGATACGGTTCGGGGGTTAACCTATAATTCACCCCTCCACTTT	CASSQDTVRGLTYNSPLHF
TRBJ2-1	NA	TRBV6-1	NA	TGTGCCAGCAGTGAAGGGCAGCGCGTTGAGCAGTTCTTC	CASSEGQRVEQFF
TRBJ1-2	NA	TRBV7-9	NA	TGTGCCAGCAGCTTATTACAGGGCTATGGCTACACCTTC	CASSLLQGYGYTF
TRBJ2-1	NA	TRBV11-2	NA	TGTGCCAGCAGCCCGGACTACTTTAACAATGAGCAGTTCTTC	CASSPDYFNNEQFF
TRBJ1-5	TRBD1	TRBV24-1	NA	TGTGCCACCAGTGACGCCGGGACAGGGGGGGGTCAGCCCCAGCATTTT	CATSDAGTGGGQPQHF
TRBJ2-1	TRBD2	TRBV25-1	NA	TGTGCCAGCAATCTAGCGGGGGGTCACAATGAGCAGTTCTTC	CASNLAGGHNEQFF
TRBJ2-3	NA	TRBV29-1	few	TGCAGCGTCCAACCGGGACTGGCCCTAGATACGCAGTATTTT	CSVQPGLALDTQYF
TRBJ2-3	NA	TRBV30	NA	TGTGCCTGGAGGGGAGCAGATACGCAGTATTTT	CAWRGADTQYF
TRBJ1-6	NA	TRBV28	NA	TGTGCCAGCAAAGGCAGGGAGGGTAATTCACCCCTCCACTTT	CASKGREGNSPLHF
TRBJ2-4	NA	TRBV29-1	NA	TGCAGCGTTGAACAGGGGGGCAAAAACATTCAGTACTTC	CSVEQGGKNIQYF
TRBJ1-1	TRBD1	TRBV7-3	NA	TGTGCCAGCAGCACGGACAGGGCGAACACTGAAGCTTTCTTT	CASSTDRANTEAFF
TRBJ2-1	TRBD2	TRBV19	NA	TGTGCCAGTAGTATCCCCATCGGGACTAGTCACAATGAGCAGTTCTTC	CASSIPIGTSHNEQFF
TRBJ2-1	NA	TRBV5-4	NA	TGTGCCAGCAGCCTCGAACCTCTAGCTACTGAGCAGTTCTTC	CASSLEPLATEQFF
TRBJ1-2	NA	TRBV28	NA	TGTGCCAGCAGTTTCGCAGGGATTAACTATGGCTACACCTTC	CASSFAGINYGYTF
TRBJ1-5	TRBD1	TRBV24-1	few	TGTGCCACCAATGACAGGGAGGTCGGCAATCAGCCCCAGCATTTT	CATNDREVGNQPQHF
TRBJ2-7	NA	TRBV7-8	NA	TGTGCCAGCAGCCTCAAAAGTGTTCGGCAGGGAACCTACGAGCAGTACTTC	CASSLKSVRQGTYEQYF
TRBJ1-5	NA	TRBV3-1/TRBV3-2	NA	TGTGCCAGCAGCCAAGACAAGGGGGTACAGCCCCAGCATTTT	CASSQDKGVQPQHF
TRBJ2-3	TRBD1	TRBV28	NA	TGTGCCAGCAGTGATTCCGACAGGGGACCCAATACGCAGTATTTT	CASSDSDRGPNTQYF
TRBJ2-1	TRBD2	TRBV27	NA	TGTGCCAGCAGCTATATACTACTAGCGGGAGTATCTGAGCAGTTCTTC	CASSYILLAGVSEQFF
TRBJ1-3	NA	TRBV6-5	once	TGTGCCAGCAGCTCCCTCAGGGTCTCTGGAAACACCATATATTTT	CASSSLRVSGNTIYF
TRBJ2-1	NA	TRBV6-2/TRBV6-3	NA	TGTGCCAGCAGTTACGGGGGGGGCGCGTACAATGAGCAGTTCTTC	CASSYGGGAYNEQFF
TRBJ2-7	TRBD2	TRBV28	NA	TGTGCCAGCATCTGGGGTAGCGGGAGCCCCCGCTCCTACGAGCAGTACTTC	CASIWGSGSPRSYEQYF
TRBJ1-2	TRBD1	TRBV6-5	NA	TGTGCCAGCAGTTACTCCAGGGGGAAAGGCTACACCTTC	CASSYSRGKGYTF
TRBJ2-3	NA	TRBV28	NA	TGTGCCAGCAGTTTATGGAGGGAATCCACAGATACGCAGTATTTT	CASSLWRESTDTQYF
TRBJ1-1	NA	TRBV28	NA	TGTGCCAGCAGTGACCCCAACAGGAACACTGAAGCTTTCTTT	CASSDPNRNTEAFF
TRBJ1-2	TRBD1	TRBV7-9	NA	TGTGCCAGCAGCCAGGGACAGGGAGACGGCTACACCTTC	CASSQGQGDGYTF
TRBJ2-3	NA	TRBV15	once	TGTGCCACCAGCAGAGAAAGGAGGGATACGCAGTATTTT	CATSRERRDTQYF
TRBJ2-5	TRBD2	TRBV18	NA	TGTGCCAGCTCACGTGTCTCCGGGAGGCAAGAGACCCAGTACTTC	CASSRVSGRQETQYF